This TCR beta chain appears in the sequencing data of a study of CD8 T cells in ankylosing spondylitis. General study findings and limits: CD8+ cells made up the disease-linked clones, which were relatively rare in peripheral blood. Matched ankylosing spondylitis synovial fluid reportedly showed significant enrichment of disease-linked clones. Some motif variants had been reported before (in reactive arthritis synovial fluid and blood). Seemingly characteristic of ankylosing spondylitis blood was a TCR beta motif consisting of eight highly homologous variants.

This clonotype was detected a few times. The target antigen is unknown. CDR3 length equals 15 residues. Germline-derived CDR1 and CDR2 are LGHNA and YNFKEQ. V was shortened by 1 base and J by 3 bases, with 12 bases between the two germline ends. As the method for making TCR beta libraries, quantitative 5'-RACE with molecular barcodes was used. TCRdb passed the 5' RACE reads through MiXCR, listing each CDR3 protein once. This table holds about 460,000 distinct CDR3 sequences, about 5% found once. This sequence joins TRBV4-2 and TRBJ1-1; tentative D call: TRBD1 (6 bases). The origin of this receptor is a male donor with ankylosing spondylitis. Sample: blood, either unsorted or a sorted T cell fraction (not recorded which). The CDR3: CASSQGEAGDTEAFF. In DNA, the CDR3 is TGTGCCAGCAGCCAAGGGGAAGCAGGGGACACTGAAGCTTTCTTT.